The entry below describes one T cell receptor (beta chain). Its cognate antigen is unknown. This sample stems from a study of cytomegalovirus exposure and HLA in healthy donors. Study-level points and caveats: Association of a missense DCLRE1C variant with TCR beta V- and J-gene trimming was reported in a later analysis.

V shed 4 bases and J 5 bases; nucleotides not matched to a gene: 14. CDR3 length: 16 residues. CDR1 is SGHNT, CDR2 YYREEE, per germline (reference sequence). PCR used 60 Vbeta primers and 13 Jbeta primers. Repertoires were generated with immunoSEQ multiplex PCR, while TCRdb's copy carries only in-frame clones and drops some. The table records 110,000 to 150,000 clones, 76% of them present only once. The chain carries TRBV5-4 and TRBJ1-2, with 7 bases fitting TRBD1. Sequencing was performed on PBMCs. The sequence was collected from a woman aged 40 to 50 in good health and CMV-seronegative. CDR3 bases: TGTGCCAGCAGCCGGGAGGGGGCAGGGGCGGGGTATGGCTACACCTTC. Protein sequence: CASSREGAGAGYGYTF.